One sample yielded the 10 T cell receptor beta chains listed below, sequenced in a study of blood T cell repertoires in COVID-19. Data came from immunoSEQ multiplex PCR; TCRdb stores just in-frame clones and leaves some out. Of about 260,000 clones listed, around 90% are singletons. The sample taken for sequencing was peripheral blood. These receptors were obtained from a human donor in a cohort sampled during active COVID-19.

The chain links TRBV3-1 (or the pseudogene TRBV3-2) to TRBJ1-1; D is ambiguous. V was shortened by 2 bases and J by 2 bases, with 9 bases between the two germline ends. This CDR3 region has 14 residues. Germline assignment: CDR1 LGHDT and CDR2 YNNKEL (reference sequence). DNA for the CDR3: TGTGCCAGCAGCCAAAGGACTGCCAACACTGAAGCTTTCTTT. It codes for CASSQRTANTEAFF.

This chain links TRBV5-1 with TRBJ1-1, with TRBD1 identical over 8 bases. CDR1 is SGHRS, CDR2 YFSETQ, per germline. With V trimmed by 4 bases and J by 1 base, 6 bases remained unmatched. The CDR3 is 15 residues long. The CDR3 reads CASSAATGENTEAFF. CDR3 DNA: TGCGCCAGCAGCGCAGCGACAGGGGAGAACACTGAAGCTTTCTTT.

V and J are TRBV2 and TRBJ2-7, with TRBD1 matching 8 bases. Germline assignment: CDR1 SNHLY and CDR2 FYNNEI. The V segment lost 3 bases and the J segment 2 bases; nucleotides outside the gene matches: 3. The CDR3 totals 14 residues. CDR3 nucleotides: TGTGCCAGCAGTGAGGGGACAGGTCCCTACGAGCAGTACTTC. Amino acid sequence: CASSEGTGPYEQYF.

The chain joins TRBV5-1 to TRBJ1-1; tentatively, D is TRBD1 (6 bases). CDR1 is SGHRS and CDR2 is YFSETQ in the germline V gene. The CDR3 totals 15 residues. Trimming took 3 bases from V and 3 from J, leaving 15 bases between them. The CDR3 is CASSWGPGRDTEAFF. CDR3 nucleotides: TGCGCCAGCAGCTGGGGGCCAGGGCGGGACACTGAAGCTTTCTTT.

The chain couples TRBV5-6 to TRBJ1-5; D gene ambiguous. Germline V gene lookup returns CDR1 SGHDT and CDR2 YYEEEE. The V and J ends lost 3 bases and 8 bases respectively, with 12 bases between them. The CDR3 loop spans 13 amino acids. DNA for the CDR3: TGTGCCAGCAGCTCGGGATCAGTAGAGCCCCAGCATTTT. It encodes CASSSGSVEPQHF.

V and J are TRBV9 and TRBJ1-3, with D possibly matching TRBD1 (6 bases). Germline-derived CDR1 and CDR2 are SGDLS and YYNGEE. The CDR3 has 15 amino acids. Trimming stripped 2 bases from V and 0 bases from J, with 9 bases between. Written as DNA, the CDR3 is TGTGCCAGCAGCGTCCTAGGGGGCTCTGGAAACACCATATATTTT. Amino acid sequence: CASSVLGGSGNTIYF.

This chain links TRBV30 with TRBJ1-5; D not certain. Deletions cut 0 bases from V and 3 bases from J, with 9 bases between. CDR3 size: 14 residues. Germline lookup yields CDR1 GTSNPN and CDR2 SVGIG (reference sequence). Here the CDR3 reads CAWSVLQNNQPQHF. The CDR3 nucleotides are TGTGCCTGGAGTGTCTTACAGAACAATCAGCCCCAGCATTTT.

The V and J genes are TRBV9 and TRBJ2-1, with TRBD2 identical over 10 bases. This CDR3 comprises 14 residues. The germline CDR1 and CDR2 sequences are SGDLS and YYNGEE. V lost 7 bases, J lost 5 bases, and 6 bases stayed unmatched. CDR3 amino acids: CASGTSGKDNEQFF. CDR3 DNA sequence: TGTGCCAGCGGAACTAGCGGGAAGGACAATGAGCAGTTCTTC.

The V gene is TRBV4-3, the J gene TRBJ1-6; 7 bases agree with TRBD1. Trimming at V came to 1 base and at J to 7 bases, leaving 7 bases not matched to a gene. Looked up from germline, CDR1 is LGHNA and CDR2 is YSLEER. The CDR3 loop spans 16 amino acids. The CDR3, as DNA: TGCGCCAGCAGCCAAGCTTTAGGGGGCCGCAATTCACCCCTCCACTTT. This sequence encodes CASSQALGGRNSPLHF.

In DNA, the CDR3 is TGTGCCAGTGGGACAGTAGGTGAGACCCAGTACTTC. Translating it yields CASGTVGETQYF. V usage is TRBV19 and J usage is TRBJ2-5, with 7 nucleotides matching TRBD1. The CDR3 is 12 amino acids. V dropped 8 bases and J dropped 5; count of bases not matched to a gene: 5. The germline gives CDR1 LNHDA, CDR2 SQIVND (reference sequence).